This T cell receptor beta chain was captured in a study of shared clonotypes between healthy human individuals. General study findings and limits: It was the non-shared clonotypes that had lower generation probabilities than clonotypes shared by all four donors.

Germline V gene lookup returns CDR1 SNHLY and CDR2 FYNNEI. V dropped 7 bases and J dropped 6; count of bases not matched to a gene: 12. The CDR3 is 14 residues long. Assay used: immunoSEQ multiplex PCR; TCRdb lists only in-frame clones, some missing. The sample contains some 1.5 million clones, approximately 97% of which appear only once. A word on this clone: Antigen specificity is unknown.

Sequenced material: naive CD4+ T cells sorted from blood. Subset indicated: CD45RA+ positively selected. The TCR originated in a man aged 25-45 years in good health. V gene TRBV2 combines with J gene TRBJ2-7, with 7 bases that match TRBD2. The CDR3 region is CASTEAGEGLEQYF. The CDR3 DNA sequence: TGTGCCAGCACCGAGGCTGGGGAGGGCCTCGAGCAGTACTTC.